What follows are 3 T cell receptor beta chains derived from one specimen sequenced in a study of cytomegalovirus exposure and HLA in healthy donors. The PCR made use of 60 Vbeta and 13 Jbeta primers. Sequencing used immunoSEQ multiplex PCR; TCRdb keeps in-frame clones, though not all of them. The record lists about 77,000 clones, of which the ten most abundant hold roughly 15%. The sample consisted of PBMCs. These receptor sequences come from a man aged 45-65 years in good health and CMV-seropositive.

This chain uses TRBV5-1 with TRBJ2-2; D gene ambiguous. Looked up from germline, CDR1 is SGHRS and CDR2 is YFSETQ. The V and J ends lost 9 bases and 6 bases respectively, with 18 bases between them. This CDR3 spans 14 amino acids. CDR3 sequence reads: CATTNSLGPGELFF. DNA for the CDR3: TGCGCCACCACCAATTCCCTAGGTCCCGGGGAGCTGTTTTTT.

V is TRBV7-8 and J is TRBJ2-5; D not certain. The CDR3 extends over 15 amino acids. Per the germline V gene, CDR1 is SGHVS and CDR2 is FQNEAQ. Between the trimmed V and J ends, which lost 4 bases and 5 bases, there was a span of 17 bases. The CDR3 nucleotides are TGTGCCAGCAGCTCGCGGAGAGCTCTAGATGAGACCCAGTACTTC. Translation: CASSSRRALDETQYF.

As for this clone: Germline is not matched at one junction end, which may reflect a read error. The chain recombines TRBV18 with TRBJ2-7; 7 nucleotides line up with TRBD1. Germline V lookup: CDR1 KGHSH, CDR2 LQKENI. The length of the CDR3 is 14 residues. The CDR3 is CASSPQGMTYEQYF. CDR3 in DNA: TGTGCCAGCTCCCCACAGGGGATGACCTACGAGCAGTACTTC.